Below, 27 T cell receptor beta chains from the same sample are listed, as sequenced in a study of blood T cells in healthy people across ages (dated by TCRdb to between 2014 and 2017). Library preparation was by 5' RACE. A second PCR of about 6 to 12 cycles was run with a J-beta primer mix and a sample-barcoded 5' primer. The public reads were reanalyzed by TCRdb: fastp trimming at Q25, MiXCR alignment, in-frame beta chains only. CDR3 protein sequences are deduplicated, and each keeps its most common genes and DNA. Present in this sample are roughly 1.9 million distinct CDR3 sequences, about two fifths of which were seen just once. The ten most abundant clones make up 20% to 25% of the sample. Sequenced sample: blood. These receptors were collected from a human donor in good health.

The chain recombines TRBV19 with TRBJ2-4, with D possibly TRBD2 on 5 matching bases. Germline lookup yields CDR1 LNHDA and CDR2 SQIVND (reference sequence). V was cut by 3 bases and J by 8 bases, with 17 bases left in between. This CDR3 has 15 amino acids. The CDR3 coding sequence is TGTGCCAGTAGTATCGGAGGACTTCCCGCGGACATTCAGTACTTC. Its translation is CASSIGGLPADIQYF. The entire variable domain, with the rest obtained from reference TRBV19 and TRBJ2-4, is as follows: DGGITQSPKYLFRKEGQNVTLSCEQNLNHDAMYWYRQDPGQGLRLIYYSQIVNDFQKGDIAEGYSVSREKKESFPLTVTSAQKNPTAFYLCASSIGGLPADIQYFGAGTRLSVL.

V and J are TRBV29-1 and TRBJ2-2; the D gene is possibly TRBD2 (6 bases). Germline V gene data show CDR1 as SQVTM and CDR2 as ANQGSEA. The CDR3 has 14 residues. Deletions cut 4 bases from V and 5 bases from J, with 14 bases between. The CDR3 coding sequence is TGCAGCGTTGTACTAAGGGGAGGAACCGGGGAGCTGTTTTTT. Its protein product is CSVVLRGGTGELFF.

This clonotype was observed a handful of times. The V call is TRBV2, the J call TRBJ2-1; 10 bases line up with TRBD1. Per the germline V gene, CDR1 is SNHLY and CDR2 is FYNNEI. V was pared by 10 bases and J by 7 bases, with 13 bases of the junction left unmatched. This CDR3 contains 15 residues. As DNA, the CDR3 is TGTGCCACCCCTAGGGGACAGGGGTTTGGGAATGAGCAGTTCTTC. It is translated as CATPRGQGFGNEQFF.

J is TRBJ2-1 and V is TRBV6-2 or TRBV6-3, with 13 nucleotides matching TRBD2. J lost 9 bases, V lost 5 bases, and 10 bases had no gene match. The CDR3 length is 16 residues. Germline lookup yields CDR1 MNHEY and CDR2 SVGEGT. The CDR3 nucleotides are TGTGCCAGCAGTATGCCCCCACTAGCGGGGGGGGTTGAGCAGTTCTTC. This gives the protein CASSMPPLAGGVEQFF.

This clonotype was seen a handful of times. This rearrangement joins TRBV30 to TRBJ2-1; 10 bases agree with TRBD1. CDR3 length equals 11 residues. V shed 1 base, J shed 14 bases, and the junction held 2 bases outside the gene matches. Germline loops: CDR1 GTSNPN, CDR2 SVGIG (reference sequence). CDR3 bases: TGTGCCTGGAGTGCCGGGACAGGGGAGTTCTTC. Protein: CAWSAGTGEFF.

This rearrangement joins TRBV13 to TRBJ1-1; tentative D call: TRBD1 (6 bases). Germline V CDR1 and CDR2: PRHDT, FYEKMQ (reference sequence). The CDR3 has 15 residues. The V gene lost 2 bases and the J gene lost 6 bases, with 16 bases spanning the gap. The CDR3 bases are TGTGCCAGCAGCTTACAATTGGGGGCCCATCCTGAAGCTTTCTTT. This encodes CASSLQLGAHPEAFF.

The CDR3 region is CASSLDVEGHEQYF. CDR3 sequence (DNA): TGTGCCAGCAGCTTAGATGTGGAAGGACACGAGCAGTACTTC. This chain links TRBV7-9 with TRBJ2-7; no clear D gene. Germline V gene data show CDR1 as SEHNR and CDR2 as FQNEAQ (reference sequence). The V end was cut by 1 base, the J end by 5 bases, with 12 bases between. This CDR3 comprises 14 residues.

The chain carries TRBV20-1 and TRBJ2-7; D is unclear. The germline CDR1 and CDR2 sequences are DFQATT and SNEGSKA (reference sequence). This CDR3 is built from 12 residues. Between the trimmed V and J ends, which lost 3 bases and 2 bases, there was a span of 8 bases. CDR3: CSARDGPYEQYF. The CDR3 DNA follows: TGCAGTGCTAGGGACGGTCCCTACGAGCAGTACTTC.

This chain joins TRBV24-1 and TRBJ2-1; 7 bases line up with TRBD1. Germline CDR1 KGHDR, CDR2 SFDVKD. This CDR3 has 16 amino acids. V lost 0 bases to trimming and J lost 3 bases; unmatched junction nucleotides: 4. The CDR3 bases are TGTGCCACCAGTGATTTGAACAGGGGATTCTACAATGAGCAGTTCTTC. Its protein is CATSDLNRGFYNEQFF.

This clonotype was counted only a few times. The chain uses TRBV6-2 or TRBV6-3 and TRBJ2-7, with TRBD1 identical over 9 bases. CDR3 length: 16 amino acids. Germline CDR1 reads MNHEY; CDR2 reads SVGEGT. J was trimmed by 1 base and V by 6 bases; bases with no gene match: 10. CDR3 region: CASSGYSGTGSYEQYF. CDR3 bases: TGTGCCAGCAGCGGGTACTCCGGGACAGGGTCCTACGAGCAGTACTTC.

V gene TRBV7-2 combines with J gene TRBJ2-4; the D call may be TRBD1 or TRBD2 (6 bases each). The J call may be mistaken, given a closer DNA end match to TRBJ2-5. Germline V gives CDR1 SGHTA, CDR2 FQGNSA. The CDR3 is 14 amino acids. The CDR3 is CASSLKGGGETQYF. In nucleotides, the CDR3 is TGTGCCAGCAGCTTAAAAGGGGGAGGAGAGACCCAGTACTTC.

V usage is TRBV20-1 and J usage is TRBJ2-5, with TRBD2 identical over 9 bases. Germline loops: CDR1 DFQATT, CDR2 SNEGSKA (reference sequence). This CDR3 is 12 amino acids long. V trimming: 5 bases; J trimming: 5 bases; junction bases outside the gene matches: 3. The CDR3 spells CSAESGRETQYF. The CDR3 nucleotides read TGCAGTGCTGAGAGCGGGAGGGAGACCCAGTACTTC.

The chain uses TRBV5-1 and TRBJ2-6; D remains unclear. The CDR3 is 16 residues long. Trimming pared 5 bases from V and 0 bases from J, leaving 12 bases between. Germline CDR1 is SGHRS and CDR2 is YFSETQ. The CDR3 region has the DNA TGCGCCAGCAGTGGGAACGATCTCTCTGGGGCCAACGTCCTGACTTTC. This encodes CASSGNDLSGANVLTF.

This clonotype was observed a single time. The J gene is TRBJ1-2, the V gene TRBV5-1; D perhaps matches TRBD1 (5 bases). The CDR3 is 16 residues long. From germline, CDR1 is SGHRS and CDR2 YFSETQ. Trimming took off 4 bases at V and 0 bases at J, with 16 bases between the two ends. The CDR3 region has the DNA TGCGCCAGCAGCCCTGGAGCGGGGGGGTCTAACTATGGCTACACCTTC. As protein: CASSPGAGGSNYGYTF. The full variable domain, rest sourced from reference TRBV5-1 and TRBJ1-2, is KAGVTQTPRYLIKTRGQQVTLSCSPISGHRSVSWYQQTPGQGLQFLFEYFSETQRNKGNFPGRFSGRQFSNSRSEMNVSTLELGDSALYLCASSPGAGGSNYGYTFGSGTRLTVV.

The chain uses TRBV20-1 and TRBJ2-1, with D possibly matching TRBD2 (5 bases). Looked up from germline, CDR1 is DFQATT and CDR2 is SNEGSKA (reference sequence). The CDR3 runs to 15 residues. Deletions cut 5 bases from V and 7 bases from J, with 21 bases between. The DNA for the CDR3 is TGCAGTGCTGGGAGATCGACCTACGGGTATAATGAGCAGTTCTTC. The encoded protein is CSAGRSTYGYNEQFF.

The rearrangement joins TRBV7-3 to TRBJ2-1, with unresolved D. Per the germline V gene, CDR1 is SGHTA and CDR2 is FQGTGA. V was cut by 5 bases and J by 3 bases, with 14 bases left in between. The CDR3 is 15 residues long. This CDR3 reads CASSQNPSIYNEQFF. CDR3 bases: TGTGCCAGCAGCCAAAACCCTAGTATCTACAATGAGCAGTTCTTC.

The chain has TRBV10-3 and TRBJ2-3; the D is unclear. Trimming left V 5 bases short and J 6 bases short, with 18 bases between. Germline CDR1 and CDR2: ENHRY and SYGVKD. The CDR3 sequence is 15 residues long. The CDR3 region is CAISFYSGVLDTQYF. CDR3 in DNA: TGTGCCATCAGTTTTTACTCTGGGGTTCTGGATACGCAGTATTTT.

The gene calls are TRBV19 and TRBJ2-1, with 9 bases identical to TRBD1. In germline, CDR1 is LNHDA, CDR2 SQIVND (reference sequence). Trimming removed 4 bases from V and 4 bases from J; junction bases left unmatched: 11. This CDR3 spans 17 amino acids. The CDR3 DNA reads TGTGCCAGTAGTAGTCGCTCAGGACAGGGGATTTACAATGAGCAGTTCTTC. Translation: CASSSRSGQGIYNEQFF.

Worth noting for this clonotype: A read error may explain this, as a much larger clone is one base away. The gene calls are TRBV7-2 and TRBJ2-3; TRBD1 matches 7 bases. Germline CDR1 and CDR2: SGHTA and FQGNSA. This CDR3 is 13 amino acids long. The CDR3 sequence: CACSLNRGDTQYF. The CDR3 DNA follows: TGTGCCTGCAGCTTAAACAGGGGAGATACGCAGTATTTT.

The chain joins TRBV6-2 or TRBV6-3 to TRBJ2-7; 8 nucleotides align to TRBD2. The V gene end was trimmed by 5 bases and the J gene end by 3 bases; junction bases not matched to a gene: 15. Germline V lookup: CDR1 MNHEY, CDR2 SVGEGT. There are 17 residues in the CDR3. The CDR3 DNA sequence: TGTGCCAGCAGTACCTACCGGGAGGGCCCTCCGTACTACGAGCAGTACTTC. Translation: CASSTYREGPPYYEQYF.

Only a few counts were recorded for this clonotype. The chain recombines TRBV7-6 with TRBJ1-3; D is ambiguous. The V gene's germline CDR1 is SGHVS and CDR2 FNYEAQ. This CDR3 spans 16 amino acids. Trimming shortened V by 1 base and J by 0 bases, and 10 bases separated the two germline ends. CDR3 bases: TGTGCCAGCAGCTTAGTACAGAGTTACTCTGGAAACACCATATATTTT. It translates to CASSLVQSYSGNTIYF.

V and J are TRBV11-3 and TRBJ2-3; 8 positions agree with TRBD2. The germline gives CDR1 SGHNT, CDR2 YENEEA. This CDR3 is 17 amino acids long. J gave up 5 bases and V 5 bases, and 15 bases lay outside the gene matches. This CDR3 is CASSQVNSGDPGDTQYF. The CDR3 DNA reads TGTGCCAGCAGCCAGGTGAATAGCGGGGATCCGGGAGATACGCAGTATTTT.

This clonotype was seen just once. A junction end diverges from the germline sequence, so it may reflect a read error. The V gene is TRBV12-3 or TRBV12-4, the J gene TRBJ2-1; D is uncertain. CDR3 size: 14 residues. CDR3 amino acids: CTSSLLRSNNEQFF. CDR3 coding DNA: TGTACCAGCAGCCTCCTCCGGTCAAACAATGAGCAGTTCTTC.

This clonotype was seen many times. The chain uses TRBV28 and TRBJ1-4; D might be TRBD1 (5 bases). The germline CDR1 and CDR2 sequences are MDHEN and SYDVKM. This CDR3 comprises 12 residues. The V end was cut by 5 bases, the J end by 5 bases, with 6 bases between. The CDR3 bases are TGTGCCAGCAGTCAGGGCAATGAAAAACTGTTTTTT. Amino acid sequence: CASSQGNEKLFF.

The chain employs TRBV9 and TRBJ2-1, with 12 nucleotides matching TRBD2. Germline V CDR1 and CDR2: SGDLS, YYNGEE. This CDR3 has 16 amino acids. V lost 2 bases, J lost 7 bases, and 7 bases stayed unmatched. CDR3 sequence reads: CASSVTLAGGRNEQFF. The CDR3 region has the DNA TGTGCCAGCAGCGTCACACTAGCGGGGGGCCGGAATGAGCAGTTCTTC.

The CDR3 here is CSARVGTPSSYNEQFF. In DNA, the CDR3 is TGCAGTGCTAGAGTTGGGACACCGAGCTCCTACAATGAGCAGTTCTTC. The chain uses TRBV20-1 and TRBJ2-1, with D perhaps matching TRBD1 (6 bases). This CDR3 is built from 16 residues. With 1 base removed from V and 0 bases from J, the gap between germline ends came to 13 bases. Germline V gene sequence: CDR1 DFQATT, CDR2 SNEGSKA (reference sequence).

This rearrangement joins TRBV7-9 to TRBJ2-7; perhaps TRBD1 as D (6 bases). CDR1 and CDR2 (germline): SEHNR, FQNEAQ (reference sequence). The CDR3 runs to 14 residues. V lost 1 base and J 7 bases, leaving 14 bases between the germline ends. In DNA form, the CDR3 reads TGTGCCAGCAGCTTAGTGGGGGCAGCCCAGGAGCAGTACTTC. Amino acids: CASSLVGAAQEQYF.